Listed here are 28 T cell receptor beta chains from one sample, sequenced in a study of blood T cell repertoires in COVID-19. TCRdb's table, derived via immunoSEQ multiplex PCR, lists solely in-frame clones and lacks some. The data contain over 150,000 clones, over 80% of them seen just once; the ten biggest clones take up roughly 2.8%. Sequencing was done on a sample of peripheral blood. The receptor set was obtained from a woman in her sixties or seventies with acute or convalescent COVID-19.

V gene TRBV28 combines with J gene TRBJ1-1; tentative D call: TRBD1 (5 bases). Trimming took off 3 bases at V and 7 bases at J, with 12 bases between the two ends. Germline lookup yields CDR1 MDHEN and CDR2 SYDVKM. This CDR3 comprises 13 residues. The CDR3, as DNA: TGTGCCAGCAGTTTTGGGGCAGCGAATGAAGCTTTCTTT. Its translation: CASSFGAANEAFF. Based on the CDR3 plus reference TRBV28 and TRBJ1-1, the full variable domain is DVKVTQSSRYLVKRTGEKVFLECVQDMDHENMFWYRQDPGLGLRLIYFSYDVKMKEKGDIPEGYSVSREKKERFSLILESASTNQTSMYLCASSFGAANEAFFGQGTRLTVV.

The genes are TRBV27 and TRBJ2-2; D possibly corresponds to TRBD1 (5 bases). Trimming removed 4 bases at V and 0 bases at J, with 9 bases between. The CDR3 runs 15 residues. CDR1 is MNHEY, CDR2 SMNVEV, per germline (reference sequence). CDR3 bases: TGTGCCAGCAGTTCCGACAGTACGAACACCGGGGAGCTGTTTTTT. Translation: CASSSDSTNTGELFF.

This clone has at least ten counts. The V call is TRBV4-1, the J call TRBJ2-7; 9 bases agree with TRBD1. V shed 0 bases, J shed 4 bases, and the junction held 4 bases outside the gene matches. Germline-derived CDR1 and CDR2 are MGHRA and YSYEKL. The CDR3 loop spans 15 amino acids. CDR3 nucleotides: TGCGCCAGCAGCCAAGAAGACAGGGGGATGTACGAGCAGTACTTC. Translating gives CASSQEDRGMYEQYF.

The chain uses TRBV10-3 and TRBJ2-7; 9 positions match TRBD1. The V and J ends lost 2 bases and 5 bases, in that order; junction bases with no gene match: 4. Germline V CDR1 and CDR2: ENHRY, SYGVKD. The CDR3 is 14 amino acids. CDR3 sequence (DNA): TGTGCCATCAGTGAGCGGGACAGGGACAACGAGCAGTACTTC. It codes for CAISERDRDNEQYF.

This CDR3 reads CASSPRLAGADTQYF. DNA for the CDR3: TGTGCCAGCAGTCCTAGACTAGCGGGAGCAGATACGCAGTATTTT. V is TRBV7-3 and J is TRBJ2-3; 12 nucleotides match TRBD2. The CDR3 is 15 residues long. Germline CDR1 reads SGHTA; CDR2 reads FQGTGA. Trimming cost V 6 bases and J 4 bases; bases outside gene matches: 5.

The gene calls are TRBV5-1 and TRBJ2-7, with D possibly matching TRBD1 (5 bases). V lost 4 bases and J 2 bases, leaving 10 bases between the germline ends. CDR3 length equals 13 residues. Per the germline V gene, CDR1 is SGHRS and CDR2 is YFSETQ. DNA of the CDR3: TGCGCCAGCAGCAGGGGTTCCGCCTACGAGCAGTACTTC. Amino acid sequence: CASSRGSAYEQYF.

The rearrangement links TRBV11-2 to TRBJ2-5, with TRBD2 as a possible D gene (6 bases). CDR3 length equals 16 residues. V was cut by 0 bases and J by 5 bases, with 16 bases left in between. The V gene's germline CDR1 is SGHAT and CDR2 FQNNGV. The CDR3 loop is CASSLDLAGRYETQYF. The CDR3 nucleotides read TGTGCCAGCAGCTTAGATCTGGCGGGGAGGTATGAGACCCAGTACTTC.

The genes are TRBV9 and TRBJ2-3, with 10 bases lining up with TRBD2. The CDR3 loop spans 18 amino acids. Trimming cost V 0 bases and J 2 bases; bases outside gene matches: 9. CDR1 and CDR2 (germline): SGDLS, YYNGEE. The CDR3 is CASSVGKRGGWITDTQYF. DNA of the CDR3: TGTGCCAGCAGCGTAGGAAAGCGGGGGGGCTGGATCACAGATACGCAGTATTTT.

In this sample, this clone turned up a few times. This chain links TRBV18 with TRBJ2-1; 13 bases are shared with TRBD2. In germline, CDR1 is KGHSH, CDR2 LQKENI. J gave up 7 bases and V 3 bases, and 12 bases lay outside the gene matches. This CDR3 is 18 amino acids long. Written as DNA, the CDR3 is TGTGCCAGCTCACCCCCCGCAACTAGCGGGGGGGCACGGAATGAGCAGTTCTTC. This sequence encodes CASSPPATSGGARNEQFF.

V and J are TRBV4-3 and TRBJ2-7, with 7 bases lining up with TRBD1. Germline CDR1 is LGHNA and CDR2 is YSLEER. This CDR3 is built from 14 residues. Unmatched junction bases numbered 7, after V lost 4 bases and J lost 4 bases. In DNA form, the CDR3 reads TGCGCCAGCAGCCCCGTGGGACAGCTATACGAGCAGTACTTC. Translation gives CASSPVGQLYEQYF.

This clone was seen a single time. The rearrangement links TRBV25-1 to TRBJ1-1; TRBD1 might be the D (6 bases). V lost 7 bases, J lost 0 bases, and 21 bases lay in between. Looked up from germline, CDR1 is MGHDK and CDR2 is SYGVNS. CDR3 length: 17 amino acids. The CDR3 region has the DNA TGTGCCAGCACCGAACGGGCGGGGGCCGGGGTGAACACTGAAGCTTTCTTT. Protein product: CASTERAGAGVNTEAFF. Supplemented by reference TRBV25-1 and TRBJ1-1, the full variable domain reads EADIYQTPRYLVIGTGKKITLECSQTMGHDKMYWYQQDPGMELHLIHYSYGVNSTEKGDLSSESTVSRIRTEHFPLTLESARPSHTSQYLCASTERAGAGVNTEAFFGQGTRLTVV.

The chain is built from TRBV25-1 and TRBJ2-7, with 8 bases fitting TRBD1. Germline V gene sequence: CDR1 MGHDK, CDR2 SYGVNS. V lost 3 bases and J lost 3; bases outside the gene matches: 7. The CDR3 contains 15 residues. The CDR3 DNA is TGTGCCAGCAGTGATTCCGGGACAGGACTCTACGAGCAGTACTTC. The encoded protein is CASSDSGTGLYEQYF.

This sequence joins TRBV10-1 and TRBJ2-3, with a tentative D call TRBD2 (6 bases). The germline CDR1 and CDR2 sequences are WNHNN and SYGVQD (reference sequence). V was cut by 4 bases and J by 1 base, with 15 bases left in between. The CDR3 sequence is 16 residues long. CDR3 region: CASSALASLGTDTQYF. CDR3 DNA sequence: TGCGCCAGCAGTGCACTAGCCAGTCTGGGCACAGATACGCAGTATTTT.

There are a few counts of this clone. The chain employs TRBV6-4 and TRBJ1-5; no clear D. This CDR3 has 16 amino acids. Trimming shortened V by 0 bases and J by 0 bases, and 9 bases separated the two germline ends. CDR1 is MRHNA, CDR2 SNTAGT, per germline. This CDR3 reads CASSDSTYLSNQPQHF. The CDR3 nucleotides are TGTGCCAGCAGTGACTCGACATATCTTAGCAATCAGCCCCAGCATTTT.

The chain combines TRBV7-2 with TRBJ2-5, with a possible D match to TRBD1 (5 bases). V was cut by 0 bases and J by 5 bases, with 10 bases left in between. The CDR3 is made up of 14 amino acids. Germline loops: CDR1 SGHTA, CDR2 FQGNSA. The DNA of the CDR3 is TGTGCCAGCAGCTTAGCAGGGGCGTCTGAGACCCAGTACTTC. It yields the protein CASSLAGASETQYF.

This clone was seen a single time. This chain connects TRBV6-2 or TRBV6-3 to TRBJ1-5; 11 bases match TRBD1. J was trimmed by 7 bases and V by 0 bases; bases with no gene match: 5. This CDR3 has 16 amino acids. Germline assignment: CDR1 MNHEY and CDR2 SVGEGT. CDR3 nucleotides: TGTGCCAGCAGTTACTCGGGACAGGGGGACGGACAGCCCCAGCATTTT. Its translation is CASSYSGQGDGQPQHF.

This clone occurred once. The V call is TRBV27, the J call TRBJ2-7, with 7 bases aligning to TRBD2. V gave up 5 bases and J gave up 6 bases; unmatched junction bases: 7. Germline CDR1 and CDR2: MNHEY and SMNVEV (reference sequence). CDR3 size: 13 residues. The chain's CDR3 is CASSQAGVREQYF. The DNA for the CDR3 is TGTGCCAGCAGTCAGGCGGGGGTCCGCGAGCAGTACTTC.

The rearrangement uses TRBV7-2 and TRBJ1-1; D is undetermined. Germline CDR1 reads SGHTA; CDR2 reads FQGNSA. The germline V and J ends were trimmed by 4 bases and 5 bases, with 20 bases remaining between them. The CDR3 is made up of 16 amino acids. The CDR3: CASSSPPQLTGTEAFF. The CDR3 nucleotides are TGTGCCAGCAGCTCACCCCCGCAATTAACGGGAACTGAAGCTTTCTTT. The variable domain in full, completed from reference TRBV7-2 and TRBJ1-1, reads GAGVSQSPSNKVTEKGKDVELRCDPISGHTALYWYRQSLGQGLEFLIYFQGNSAPDKSGLPSDRFSAERTGGSVSTLTIQRTQQEDSAVYLCASSSPPQLTGTEAFFGQGTRLTVV.

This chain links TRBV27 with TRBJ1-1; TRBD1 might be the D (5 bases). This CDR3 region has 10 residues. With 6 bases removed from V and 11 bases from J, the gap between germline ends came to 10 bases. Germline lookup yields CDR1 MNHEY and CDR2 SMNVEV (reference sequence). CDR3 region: CASSPRGAFF. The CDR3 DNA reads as TGTGCCAGCAGCCCGCGGGGGGCTTTCTTT.

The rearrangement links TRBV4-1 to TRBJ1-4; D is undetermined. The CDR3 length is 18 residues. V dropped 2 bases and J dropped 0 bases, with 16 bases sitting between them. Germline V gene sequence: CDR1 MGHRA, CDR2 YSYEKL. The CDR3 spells CASSQPSRNEATNEKLFF. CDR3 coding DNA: TGCGCCAGCAGCCAACCCTCTAGGAACGAAGCAACTAATGAAAAACTGTTTTTT.

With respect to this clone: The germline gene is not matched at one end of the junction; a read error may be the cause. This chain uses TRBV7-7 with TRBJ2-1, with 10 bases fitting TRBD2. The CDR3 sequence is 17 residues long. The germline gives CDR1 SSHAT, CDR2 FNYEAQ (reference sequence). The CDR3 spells CASSLVPPASGGVEQFF. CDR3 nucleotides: TGTGCTAGCAGCTTAGTGCCACCGGCTAGCGGGGGAGTCGAGCAGTTCTTC.

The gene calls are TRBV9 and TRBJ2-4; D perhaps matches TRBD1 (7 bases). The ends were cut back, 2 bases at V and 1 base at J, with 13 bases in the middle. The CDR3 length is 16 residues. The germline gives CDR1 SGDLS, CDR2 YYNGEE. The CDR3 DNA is TGTGCCAGCAGCGTCAGGGGGGACAAGGCCAAAAACATTCAGTACTTC. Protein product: CASSVRGDKAKNIQYF.

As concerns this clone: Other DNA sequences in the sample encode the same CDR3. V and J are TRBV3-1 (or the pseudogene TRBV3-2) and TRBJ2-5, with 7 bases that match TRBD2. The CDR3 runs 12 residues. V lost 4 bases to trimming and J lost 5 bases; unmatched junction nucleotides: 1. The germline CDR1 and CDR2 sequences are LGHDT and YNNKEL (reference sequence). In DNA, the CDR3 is TGTGCCAGCAGCCGGGGAGGGGAGACCCAGTACTTC. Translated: CASSRGGETQYF.

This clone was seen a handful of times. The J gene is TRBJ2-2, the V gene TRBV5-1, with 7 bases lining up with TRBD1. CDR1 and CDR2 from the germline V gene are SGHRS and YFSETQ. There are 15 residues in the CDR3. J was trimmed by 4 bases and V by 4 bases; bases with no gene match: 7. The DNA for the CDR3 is TGCGCCAGCAGCCAAGGACAGGCCAGCACCGGGGAGCTGTTTTTT. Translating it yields CASSQGQASTGELFF.

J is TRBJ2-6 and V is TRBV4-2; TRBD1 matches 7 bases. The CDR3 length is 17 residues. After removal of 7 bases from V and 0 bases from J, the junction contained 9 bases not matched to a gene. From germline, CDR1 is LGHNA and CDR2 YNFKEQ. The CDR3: CASTPGGQSSGANVLTF. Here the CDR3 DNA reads TGTGCCAGCACCCCAGGGGGTCAAAGCTCTGGGGCCAACGTCCTGACTTTC.

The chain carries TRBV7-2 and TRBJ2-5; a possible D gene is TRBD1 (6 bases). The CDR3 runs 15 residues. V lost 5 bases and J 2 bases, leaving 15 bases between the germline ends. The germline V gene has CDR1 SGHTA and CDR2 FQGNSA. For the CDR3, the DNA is TGTGCCAGCAGCCCCCACCAGACAGGACAAGAGACCCAGTACTTC. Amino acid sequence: CASSPHQTGQETQYF.

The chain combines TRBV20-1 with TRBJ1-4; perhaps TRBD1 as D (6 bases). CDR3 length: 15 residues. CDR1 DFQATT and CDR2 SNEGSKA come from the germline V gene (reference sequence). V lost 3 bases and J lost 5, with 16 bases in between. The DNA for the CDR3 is TGCAGTGCTAGTGGGTGGGACACAAAGAATGAAAAACTGTTTTTT. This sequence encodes CSASGWDTKNEKLFF.

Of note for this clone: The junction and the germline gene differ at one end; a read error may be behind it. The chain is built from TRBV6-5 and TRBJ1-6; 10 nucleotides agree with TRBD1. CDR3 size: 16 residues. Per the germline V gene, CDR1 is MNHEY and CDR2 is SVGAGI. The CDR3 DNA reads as TGTGCCAGCAGATACTTCGGGACAGGGGATAATTCACCCCTCCACTTT. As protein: CASRYFGTGDNSPLHF.